The 22 T cell receptor beta chains in this list originate from one sample, sequenced in a study of blood T cell repertoires in COVID-19. The assay was immunoSEQ multiplex PCR, and TCRdb's table has in-frame clones only and misses some. The data contain around 160,000 clones, roughly 86% of them singletons. The sample comprised peripheral blood. The receptors originated from a human donor with acute or convalescent COVID-19. The donor label of this sample is uncertain.

This chain links TRBV12-3 or TRBV12-4 with TRBJ2-5; D is ambiguous. This CDR3 comprises 11 residues. Trimming took off 2 bases at V and 5 bases at J, with 3 bases between the two ends. In nucleotides, the CDR3 is TGTGCCAGCAGTTTACGGGAGACCCAGTACTTC. Its protein is CASSLRETQYF.

As concerns this clone: At one end the junction does not follow the germline gene, possibly because of a read error. The rearrangement links TRBV14 to TRBJ2-7, with 10 bases fitting TRBD2. The CDR3 totals 15 residues. CDR1 SGHDN and CDR2 FVKESK come from the germline V gene. CDR3 sequence: CASSQGLAASYEQYF. DNA of the CDR3: TGTGCCAGCAGTCAAGGACTAGCGGCCTCCTACGAGCAGTACTTC.

This clone was seen just once. The V call is TRBV6-5, the J call TRBJ1-4; unclear D gene. The CDR3 loop spans 15 amino acids. Germline V gene lookup returns CDR1 MNHEY and CDR2 SVGAGI. The V gene lost 5 bases and the J gene lost 2 bases, with 12 bases spanning the gap. The DNA for the CDR3 is TGTGCCAGCAGTCCCGTGGGGAGTACTAATGAAAAACTGTTTTTT. It yields the protein CASSPVGSTNEKLFF.

The rearrangement uses TRBV10-3 and TRBJ2-1, with TRBD1 matching over 7 bases. With 6 bases clipped from V and 7 bases from J, the junction kept 12 bases outside the gene matches. Germline V lookup: CDR1 ENHRY, CDR2 SYGVKD. CDR3 length: 15 residues. As DNA, the CDR3 is TGTGCCATCAGCGCTACAGGGGTGATGAGGAATGAGCAGTTCTTC. This codes for CAISATGVMRNEQFF.

The V call is TRBV5-4, the J call TRBJ2-7, with D possibly matching TRBD1 (5 bases). CDR1 is SGHNT and CDR2 is YYREEE in the germline V gene (reference sequence). V was clipped by 3 bases and J by 2 bases, with 18 bases between them. The CDR3 consists of 16 residues. The CDR3 DNA reads TGTGCCAGCAGCTCCAAAGGGGCAGGGCCGGCCTACGAGCAGTACTTC. Protein: CASSSKGAGPAYEQYF.

The CDR3 reads CASSQVTRDGYTF. In DNA form, the CDR3 reads TGTGCCAGCAGCCAAGTAACGAGGGATGGCTACACCTTC. The chain carries TRBV3-1 (or the pseudogene TRBV3-2) and TRBJ1-2; no reliable D call. This CDR3 region has 13 residues. The V gene lost 1 base and the J gene lost 6 bases, with 9 bases spanning the gap. CDR1 LGHDT and CDR2 YNNKEL come from the germline V gene (reference sequence).

The V gene is TRBV5-1, the J gene TRBJ1-2; D is perhaps TRBD1 (5 bases). Germline assignment: CDR1 SGHRS and CDR2 YFSETQ. CDR3 length equals 15 residues. V shed 4 bases and J shed 0 bases, with 13 bases lying between them. This chain's CDR3 is CASSPAGGTNYGYTF. In DNA form, the CDR3 reads TGCGCCAGCAGCCCCGCGGGGGGGACTAACTATGGCTACACCTTC.

In its sample, this clone was seen a few times. The chain employs TRBV5-1 and TRBJ1-1, with a weak D call TRBD1 (6 bases). V lost 4 bases to trimming and J lost 1 base, with 11 bases between them. Germline V gives CDR1 SGHRS, CDR2 YFSETQ. This CDR3 contains 14 residues. The CDR3 region is CASSRGTQNTEAFF. As DNA, the CDR3 is TGCGCCAGCAGCAGGGGGACCCAGAACACTGAAGCTTTCTTT.

This clone has only one observation. In DNA form, the CDR3 reads TGCGCCAGCAGCTTCACAGGGACAACTAATGAAAAACTGTTTTTT. It specifies CASSFTGTTNEKLFF. The chain joins TRBV5-1 to TRBJ1-4, with D tentatively TRBD1 (6 bases). The CDR3 length is 15 residues. Germline V CDR1 and CDR2: SGHRS, YFSETQ. V gave up 2 bases and J gave up 0 bases, with 8 bases separating them.

Of note for this clone: The same CDR3 arises from other DNA sequences in this sample as well. The rearrangement uses TRBV5-1 and TRBJ1-5, with 9 bases identical to TRBD1. J was trimmed by 4 bases and V by 4 bases; bases with no gene match: 3. This CDR3 has 14 residues. Germline V lookup: CDR1 SGHRS, CDR2 YFSETQ. The CDR3 DNA is TGCGCCAGCAGCCCGGGACAGGGTAATCAGCCCCAGCATTTT. Translating it yields CASSPGQGNQPQHF.

This rearrangement joins TRBV3-1 (or the pseudogene TRBV3-2) to TRBJ2-7, with 11 bases that match TRBD2. Germline assignment: CDR1 LGHDT and CDR2 YNNKEL (reference sequence). CDR3 length: 14 amino acids. Unmatched junction bases numbered 8, after V lost 7 bases and J lost 6 bases. In DNA form, the CDR3 reads TGTGCCAGCACCTTAGCGGGGGGGCCAACCGAGCAGTACTTC. It specifies CASTLAGGPTEQYF.

The V and J genes are TRBV2 and TRBJ1-5; the D is unclear. This CDR3 has 15 residues. Trimming removed 2 bases from V and 6 bases from J, with 14 bases in between. Germline V CDR1 and CDR2: SNHLY, FYNNEI. The DNA for the CDR3 is TGTGCCAGCAGTGAAAATCCTAGAGGGAGTCAGCCCCAGCATTTT. Translation: CASSENPRGSQPQHF.

CDR3: CASSQPGTGHTGELFF. CDR3 DNA sequence: TGTGCCAGCAGCCAACCTGGGACAGGGCACACCGGGGAGCTGTTTTTT. The chain joins TRBV3-1 (or the pseudogene TRBV3-2) to TRBJ2-2; TRBD1 aligns across 9 bases. The V segment lost 2 bases and the J segment 3 bases; nucleotides outside the gene matches: 4. This CDR3 has 16 amino acids. Germline loops: CDR1 LGHDT, CDR2 YNNKEL (reference sequence).

The V call is TRBV5-6, the J call TRBJ1-2, with D maybe TRBD1 (6 bases). V gave up 0 bases and J gave up 6 bases, with 6 bases separating them. CDR3 length equals 12 residues. Germline loops: CDR1 SGHDT, CDR2 YYEEEE. The CDR3 nucleotides read TGTGCCAGCAGCTTGGACAGGGATGGCTACACCTTC. Its protein product is CASSLDRDGYTF.

The chain employs TRBV27 and TRBJ2-7; 8 nucleotides agree with TRBD1. V was clipped by 0 bases and J by 5 bases; unmatched bases: 9. Germline assignment: CDR1 MNHEY and CDR2 SMNVEV (reference sequence). This CDR3 comprises 16 residues. The CDR3 reads CASSLSPTGALDEQYF. The CDR3, as DNA: TGTGCCAGCAGTTTATCGCCGACAGGGGCGTTGGACGAGCAGTACTTC.

This clone has more than one count but fewer than ten. The gene calls are TRBV5-6 and TRBJ2-3, with 9 nucleotides matching TRBD2. The CDR3 length is 18 residues. Germline V gene data show CDR1 as SGHDT and CDR2 as YYEEEE. Germline trimming cut 1 base from V and 2 bases from J; bases unmatched to any gene: 11. CDR3 bases: TGTGCCAGCAGCTTGTACTCCAGCGGGGGGACACTCACAGATACGCAGTATTTT. It is translated as CASSLYSSGGTLTDTQYF.

This chain links TRBV5-1 with TRBJ2-2; tentative D call: TRBD1 (5 bases). The CDR3 covers 16 residues. Looked up from germline, CDR1 is SGHRS and CDR2 is YFSETQ. Trimming took 0 bases from V and 4 from J, leaving 13 bases between them. The CDR3 DNA follows: TGCGCCAGCAGCTTGGTCGGACAAGTCCGCACCGGGGAGCTGTTTTTT. It translates to CASSLVGQVRTGELFF.

The gene calls are TRBV21-1 and TRBJ1-5; the D segment call TRBD1 is taken from the table without a DNA check. TRBV21-1 is listed as a pseudogene. This CDR3 has 19 amino acids. CDR3 DNA: TGTGCCAGCAGCAAAGAGTCGGGACATCTAGTTCTCAGCAATCAGCCCCAGCATTTT. Translating gives CASSKESGHLVLSNQPQHF.

This rearrangement joins TRBV4-2 to TRBJ2-7, with 8 bases lining up with TRBD2. Germline V gene data show CDR1 as LGHNA and CDR2 as YNFKEQ. The CDR3 is 17 residues long. The trim removed 0 bases at V and 4 bases at J, leaving 11 bases unmatched. The CDR3 DNA sequence: TGTGCCAGCAGCCAAGATCTGGGAAGCGGGGGAAAATACGAGCAGTACTTC. Translation gives CASSQDLGSGGKYEQYF.

The DNA of the CDR3 is TGTGCCAGTAGTATTGGCGGAGGGAGGCCGGTTAAGGACACTGAAGCTTTCTTT. Protein sequence: CASSIGGGRPVKDTEAFF. This chain connects TRBV19 to TRBJ1-1; D is unresolved. The CDR3 loop spans 18 amino acids. V was shortened by 3 bases and J by 3 bases, with 23 bases between the two germline ends. Germline CDR1 and CDR2: LNHDA and SQIVND (reference sequence).

CDR3 residues: CATQDWGQGVSGNTIYF. In DNA, the CDR3 is TGTGCCACCCAAGACTGGGGACAGGGGGTCTCTGGAAACACCATATATTTT. This sequence joins TRBV28 and TRBJ1-3, with 11 bases aligning to TRBD1. CDR3 length equals 17 residues. The V and J ends lost 10 bases and 0 bases, in that order; junction bases with no gene match: 11. Looked up from germline, CDR1 is MDHEN and CDR2 is SYDVKM.

This chain connects TRBV3-1 (or the pseudogene TRBV3-2) to TRBJ1-1; 7 bases line up with TRBD1. Trimming at V came to 3 bases and at J to 8 bases, leaving 15 bases not matched to a gene. The CDR3 is 16 residues long. Germline loops: CDR1 LGHDT, CDR2 YNNKEL (reference sequence). The DNA of the CDR3 is TGTGCCAGCAGCCAGAACCCATGGGGCAGGGGGACGGAAGCTTTCTTT. Its translation is CASSQNPWGRGTEAFF.